This T cell receptor beta chain was recovered during a study of blood T cell repertoires in COVID-19. The method was immunoSEQ multiplex PCR; TCRdb's version includes in-frame clones alone and lacks a portion of them. Of over 95,000 clones in the sample, 90% were seen once. Trimming took 7 bases from V and 6 from J, leaving 16 bases between them. The CDR3 spans 13 residues. Germline V gives CDR1 MNHEY, CDR2 SVGAGI. The source of this sequence is a woman between 50 and 59 years old with acute or convalescent COVID-19. The V and J genes are TRBV6-5 and TRBJ2-7; a possible D gene is TRBD2 (5 bases). The sample comprised peripheral blood. The CDR3 DNA reads as TGTGCCAGCATGCGGGCAGGTATGGCCGAGCAGTACTTC. Amino acids: CASMRAGMAEQYF.